The sequence of this T cell receptor beta chain was determined in a study of human T cells and chemical hapten exposure. Study as a whole: Slight volume differences across pooled libraries mainly accounted for varying per-sample TCR yields.

Regarding time point: healthy volunteer bleed at 6 weeks. Someone pulled total RNA out of unfractionated whole blood. The library tagged individual cDNA molecules with unique molecular identifiers. As processed by the authors: A per-sample median of about 94,000 TCRs was observed, with counts ranging from about 23,224 to 690,600. One entry per CDR3 protein, called by TCRdb with MiXCR from the RACE reads. TCRdb, rather than the study authors, made the V and J calls. This sample carries 65,000 or so distinct CDR3 sequences, around 6.1% of them seen once, and the ten largest clones take roughly 3.5%. V was shortened by 1 base and J by 0 bases, with 9 bases between the two germline ends. CDR3 length: 15 amino acids. For this clonotype: Its antigen is not identified.

Study-level findings and limits: DPC sensitization did not alter TCRs above 1 in 1000 frequency.

Sequencing was carried out using whole blood. This receptor was identified in a female donor in good health. Some clones in this sample may be carry-over from other donors' samples. The V and J genes are TRBV12-3 or TRBV12-4 and TRBJ1-2; D remains unclear. CDR3 DNA sequence: TGTGCCAGCAGTTTAGGCTCGAGCGCTAACTATGGCTACACCTTC. It translates to CASSLGSSANYGYTF.